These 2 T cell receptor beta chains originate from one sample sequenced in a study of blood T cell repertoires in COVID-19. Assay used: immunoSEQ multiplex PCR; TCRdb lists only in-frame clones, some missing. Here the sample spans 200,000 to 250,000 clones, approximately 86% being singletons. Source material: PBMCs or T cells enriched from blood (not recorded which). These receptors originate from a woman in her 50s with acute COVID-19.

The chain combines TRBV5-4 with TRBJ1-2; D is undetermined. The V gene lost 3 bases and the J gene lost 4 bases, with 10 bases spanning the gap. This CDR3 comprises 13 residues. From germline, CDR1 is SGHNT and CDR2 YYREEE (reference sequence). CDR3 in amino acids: CASSYDGIYGYTF. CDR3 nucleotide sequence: TGTGCCAGCAGCTATGACGGGATCTATGGCTACACCTTC.

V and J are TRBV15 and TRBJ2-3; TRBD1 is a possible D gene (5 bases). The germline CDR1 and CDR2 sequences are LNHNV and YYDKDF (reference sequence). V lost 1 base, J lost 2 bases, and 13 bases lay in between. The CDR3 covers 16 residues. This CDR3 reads CATSRVSGAYTDTQYF. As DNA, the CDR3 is TGTGCCACCAGCAGAGTTTCTGGGGCCTACACAGATACGCAGTATTTT. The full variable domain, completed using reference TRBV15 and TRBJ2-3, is DAMVIQNPRYQVTQFGKPVTLSCSQTLNHNVMYWYQQKSSQAPKLLFHYYDKDFNNEADTPDNFQSRRPNTSFCFLDIRSPGLGDTAMYLCATSRVSGAYTDTQYFGPGTRLTVL.